This T cell receptor (beta chain) was captured by sequencing in a study of OX40 agonist ivuxolimab in advanced cancers. Study-wide context: Ivuxolimab was administered intravenously to patients at 0.01 to 10 mg/kg every 2 weeks. Findings and limits, study-wide: At doses 0.1 to 3.0 mg/kg, CD4+ and CD8+ clones expanded. Among the lowest levels of clonal expansion were found in partial responders at 0.1-3.0 mg/kg. More expanded clones were found, on average, in CD8+ than in CD4+ T cells.

The germline V gene encodes CDR1 SGHNT and CDR2 YENEEA. Trimming removed 4 bases from V and 8 bases from J, with 13 bases in between. This CDR3 is built from 13 residues. Using immunoSEQ multiplex PCR, the repertoire was profiled, and TCRdb retains in-frame clones only, with some absent. The data contain about 90,000 clones, 70% to 90% of them seen just once; the ten biggest clones take up approximately 1.5%. Note on this clone: No antigen is known for it.

The sequencing used CD4+ or CD8+ T cells sorted from blood, collected in a trial of the OX40 agonist ivuxolimab. The source of this sequence is an adult with an advanced solid tumor such as melanoma, head and neck, liver or kidney cancer. The rearrangement uses TRBV11-3 and TRBJ2-3; D is unclear. The CDR3 nucleotides read TGTGCCAGCAGCTCAACTGGCCTTGGTACGCAGTATTTT. Its protein product is CASSSTGLGTQYF.